This entry lists 25 T cell receptor beta chains sequenced from one sample in a study of identical twins. TCRdb ran MiXCR on the 5' RACE reads and lists one entry per CDR3 protein. In the table there are a few hundred thousand distinct CDR3 sequences, 6.5% to 8% of which are singletons. A further study also used this sample, focusing on T cells expressing NK-cell markers.

Sequencing was performed on CD8+ T cells sorted from blood. Receptors were obtained from a woman between 18 and 29 years old in good health.

This clonotype was detected many times. The genes are TRBV9 and TRBJ2-4; 7 nucleotides align to TRBD2. Germline V gene sequence: CDR1 SGDLS, CDR2 YYNGEE. The CDR3 length is 14 residues. V gave up 4 bases and J gave up 3 bases; unmatched junction bases: 4. The CDR3 loop reads CASSPSGDKNIQYF. CDR3 sequence (DNA): TGTGCCAGCAGCCCGAGCGGGGACAAAAACATTCAGTACTTC.

This chain joins TRBV29-1 and TRBJ1-2; 8 bases align to TRBD1. The CDR3 is made up of 15 amino acids. V gave up 4 bases and J gave up 0 bases; unmatched junction bases: 7. Germline V gene lookup returns CDR1 SQVTM and CDR2 ANQGSEA. The CDR3 coding sequence is TGCAGCGTTGGGGATGACAGGGGAGCTAACTATGGCTACACCTTC. Translation gives CSVGDDRGANYGYTF.

Only a few counts were recorded for this clonotype. The chain combines TRBV24-1 with TRBJ2-5; D ambiguous. V was shortened by 0 bases and J by 5 bases, with 3 bases between the two germline ends. The CDR3 covers 12 residues. CDR1 is KGHDR, CDR2 SFDVKD, per germline. The CDR3 is CATSDLSETQYF. The CDR3 DNA is TGTGCCACCAGTGATTTGAGCGAGACCCAGTACTTC.

This clonotype was recorded many times. The chain recombines TRBV12-3 or TRBV12-4 with TRBJ1-2; 7 nucleotides match TRBD1. V was clipped by 3 bases and J by 4 bases; unmatched bases: 8. This CDR3 spans 15 amino acids. The DNA for the CDR3 is TGTGCCAGCAGTTTCCGAACAGGGGACGGCTATGGCTACACCTTC. This translates into CASSFRTGDGYGYTF.

In its sample, this clonotype was seen many times. V gene TRBV25-1 combines with J gene TRBJ2-7; TRBD2 is a possible D gene (6 bases). Germline-derived CDR1 and CDR2 are MGHDK and SYGVNS. CDR3 length equals 14 residues. V was cut by 4 bases and J by 3 bases, with 13 bases left in between. The chain's CDR3 is CASSGLQAGYEQYF. CDR3 coding DNA: TGTGCCAGCAGTGGGCTTCAAGCGGGCTACGAGCAGTACTTC.

The sample holds a few counts of this clonotype. This chain connects TRBV21-1 to TRBJ2-7. TRBV21-1 corresponds to a pseudogene. The CDR3 covers 13 residues. The CDR3 spells CASSPIDNYEQYF. DNA for the CDR3: TGTGCCAGCAGCCCAATAGATAACTACGAGCAGTACTTC.

The chain carries TRBV7-2 and TRBJ2-5; D ambiguous. The CDR3 spans 13 residues. Trimming shortened V by 1 base and J by 5 bases, and 8 bases separated the two germline ends. Germline V CDR1 and CDR2: SGHTA, FQGNSA. The DNA of the CDR3 is TGTGCCAGCAGCTTAGTAGTCGGGGAGACCCAGTACTTC. This sequence encodes CASSLVVGETQYF.

This rearrangement joins TRBV20-1 to TRBJ2-1; 7 bases line up with TRBD2. J gave up 7 bases and V 0 bases, and 9 bases lay outside the gene matches. This CDR3 has 15 residues. CDR1 DFQATT and CDR2 SNEGSKA come from the germline V gene (reference sequence). The CDR3 loop is CSARDLMGGKNEQFF. The CDR3 DNA sequence: TGCAGTGCTAGAGATCTGATGGGAGGGAAAAATGAGCAGTTCTTC.

This chain joins TRBV30 and TRBJ1-5; TRBD1 matches 7 bases. Losses at the gene ends were 4 bases for V and 4 bases for J; bases not matched to a gene: 7. This CDR3 is built from 14 residues. Germline values: CDR1 GTSNPN, CDR2 SVGIG (reference sequence). The CDR3 DNA sequence: TGTGCCTGGACCCCGGGACAGTCTAATCAGCCCCAGCATTTT. Translated, it gives CAWTPGQSNQPQHF. The full variable domain, in which reference TRBV30 and TRBJ1-5 provide the parts outside the CDR3, is SQTIHQWPATLVQPVGSPLSLECTVEGTSNPNLYWYRQAAGRGLQLLFYSVGIGQISSEVPQNLSASRPQDRQFILSSKKLLLSDSGFYLCAWTPGQSNQPQHFGDGTRLSIL.

This clonotype was seen repeatedly, ten times or more. J is TRBJ2-3 and V is TRBV29-1, with a possible D match to TRBD2 (5 bases). The CDR3 sequence is 14 residues long. Germline values: CDR1 SQVTM, CDR2 ANQGSEA. The V end lost 7 bases, the J end lost 2 bases, and 16 bases lay between the germline ends. The CDR3 is CSARGQSSTDTQYF. The DNA for the CDR3 is TGCAGCGCCCGAGGGCAGAGTTCCACAGATACGCAGTATTTT.

V and J are TRBV3-1 and TRBJ1-2; D unresolved. The CDR3 consists of 14 residues. The ends were cut back, 2 bases at V and 4 bases at J, with 11 bases in the middle. Germline CDR1 and CDR2: LGHDT and YNNKEL (reference sequence). Here the CDR3 reads CASSQRGNFYGYTF. CDR3 nucleotides: TGTGCCAGCAGCCAACGAGGAAACTTCTATGGCTACACCTTC.

This clonotype qualifies as medium-sized (0.01 to 0.1%). This chain connects TRBV7-9 to TRBJ2-1; D uncertain. Germline-derived CDR1 and CDR2 are SEHNR and FQNEAQ (reference sequence). V lost 5 bases, J lost 11 bases, and 4 bases lay in between. The CDR3 runs to 9 residues. CDR3 bases: TGTGCCAGCAGCGATAAGCAGTTCTTC. Its translation is CASSDKQFF.

The chain joins TRBV7-9 to TRBJ2-3; TRBD2 agrees at 7 bases. This CDR3 comprises 16 residues. Germline CDR1 is SEHNR and CDR2 is FQNEAQ (reference sequence). J lost 2 bases, V lost 1 base, and 6 bases had no gene match. DNA for the CDR3: TGTGCCAGCAGCTTAGTAGGCGGGGGAGACACAGATACGCAGTATTTT. Encoded protein: CASSLVGGGDTDTQYF.

This clonotype was counted ten times or more. The chain uses TRBV5-5 and TRBJ2-2; no reliable D call. The CDR3 spans 14 residues. CDR1 SGHKS and CDR2 YYEKEE come from the germline V gene (reference sequence). Trimming cost V 4 bases and J 5 bases, with 12 bases left between them. The CDR3 is CASSEEWNTGELFF. CDR3 nucleotides: TGTGCCAGCAGCGAAGAATGGAATACCGGGGAGCTGTTTTTT.

In this sample, this clonotype turned up many times. The chain joins TRBV6-2 or TRBV6-3 to TRBJ2-1, with D unclear. Trimming left V 7 bases short and J 6 bases short, with 10 bases between. This CDR3 has 12 residues. Per the germline V gene, CDR1 is MNHEY and CDR2 is SVGEGT. The CDR3 reads CASIGSLNEQFF. The CDR3 nucleotides are TGTGCCAGCATAGGGTCCCTCAATGAGCAGTTCTTC.

This clonotype has ten or more counts. The chain combines TRBV13 with TRBJ2-5; 8 nucleotides agree with TRBD1. CDR3 size: 13 residues. Germline lookup yields CDR1 PRHDT and CDR2 FYEKMQ (reference sequence). J lost 3 bases, V lost 5 bases, and 2 bases had no gene match. The CDR3: CASSLQGEETQYF. Written as DNA, the CDR3 is TGTGCCAGCAGCCTACAGGGGGAAGAGACCCAGTACTTC. The whole variable domain, filled in from reference TRBV13 and TRBJ2-5, reads AAGVIQSPRHLIKEKRETATLKCYPIPRHDTVYWYQQGPGQDPQFLISFYEKMQSDKGSIPDRFSAQQFSDYHSELNMSSLELGDSALYFCASSLQGEETQYFGPGTRLLVL.

Ten or more counts support this clonotype. This rearrangement joins TRBV4-3 to TRBJ1-2; D is uncertain. CDR1 LGHNA and CDR2 YSLEER come from the germline V gene. This CDR3 is 14 amino acids long. V was clipped by 0 bases and J by 3 bases, with 8 bases between them. The CDR3 region has the DNA TGCGCCAGCAGCCAAGACCGAGGTGACTATGGCTACACCTTC. Translating gives CASSQDRGDYGYTF.

The chain is built from TRBV9 and TRBJ2-1, with TRBD1 matching over 8 bases. Germline assignment: CDR1 SGDLS and CDR2 YYNGEE. The trim removed 2 bases at V and 10 bases at J, leaving 5 bases unmatched. The CDR3 runs to 13 residues. CDR3 loop: CASSVTGGQEQFF. CDR3 nucleotide sequence: TGTGCCAGCAGCGTCACAGGGGGTCAAGAGCAGTTCTTC.

The chain is built from TRBV20-1 and TRBJ2-1, with 9 bases aligning to TRBD2. Germline V gene data show CDR1 as DFQATT and CDR2 as SNEGSKA (reference sequence). This CDR3 has 17 residues. V gave up 2 bases and J gave up 1 base; unmatched junction bases: 9. CDR3 protein: CSARWPWRGGSYNEQFF. The CDR3 bases are TGCAGTGCTAGATGGCCTTGGCGGGGGGGTTCCTACAATGAGCAGTTCTTC.

V is TRBV15 and J is TRBJ1-1; D is unclear. The V end lost 5 bases, the J end lost 5 bases, and 18 bases lay between the germline ends. The CDR3 contains 15 residues. CDR1 is LNHNV, CDR2 YYDKDF, per germline (reference sequence). The CDR3 loop is CATSPIRNLRTEAFF. The CDR3 region has the DNA TGTGCCACCAGCCCAATCAGGAACCTACGGACTGAAGCTTTCTTT.

This clonotype appeared a few times. The rearrangement links TRBV20-1 to TRBJ2-3; TRBD2 matches at 14 bases. There are 14 residues in the CDR3. The V gene end was trimmed by 7 bases and the J gene end by 6 bases; junction bases not matched to a gene: 6. The germline gives CDR1 DFQATT, CDR2 SNEGSKA (reference sequence). This CDR3 is CSGGTSGSLDTQYF. The DNA for the CDR3 is TGCAGTGGCGGGACTAGCGGGAGTCTGGATACGCAGTATTTT.

This clonotype was recorded a few times. The V and J genes are TRBV29-1 and TRBJ1-1; a possible D gene is TRBD1 (5 bases). Trimming removed 7 bases at V and 10 bases at J, with 22 bases between. The germline V gene has CDR1 SQVTM and CDR2 ANQGSEA. CDR3 length equals 13 residues. Written as DNA, the CDR3 is TGCAGCGCGCTGAGGGACGGGCCGGTGGGAGCTTTCTTT. Translation: CSALRDGPVGAFF.

The genes are TRBV20-1 and TRBJ2-3, with no clear D. The CDR3 loop spans 16 amino acids. Germline V gene data show CDR1 as DFQATT and CDR2 as SNEGSKA (reference sequence). Trimming took off 3 bases at V and 2 bases at J, with 18 bases between the two ends. CDR3 in amino acids: CSASPLPSGPTDTQYF. As DNA, the CDR3 is TGCAGTGCTAGTCCTTTACCCTCCGGCCCCACAGATACGCAGTATTTT.

This chain uses TRBV9 with TRBJ1-1; 7 bases fit TRBD1. Trimming removed 3 bases from V and 8 bases from J; junction bases left unmatched: 10. The V gene's germline CDR1 is SGDLS and CDR2 YYNGEE. The CDR3 sequence is 14 residues long. The CDR3 reads CASSAEGQSQEAFF. The CDR3 DNA sequence: TGTGCCAGCAGCGCCGAGGGACAGTCCCAAGAAGCTTTCTTT.

The chain uses TRBV9 and TRBJ2-5; TRBD2 agrees at 10 bases. The CDR3 contains 14 residues. Germline V lookup: CDR1 SGDLS, CDR2 YYNGEE. Trimming took 1 base from V and 5 from J; bases not matched to a gene: 2. CDR3 sequence reads: CASSVLAGEETQYF. Here the CDR3 DNA reads TGTGCCAGCAGCGTACTAGCGGGAGAGGAGACCCAGTACTTC.